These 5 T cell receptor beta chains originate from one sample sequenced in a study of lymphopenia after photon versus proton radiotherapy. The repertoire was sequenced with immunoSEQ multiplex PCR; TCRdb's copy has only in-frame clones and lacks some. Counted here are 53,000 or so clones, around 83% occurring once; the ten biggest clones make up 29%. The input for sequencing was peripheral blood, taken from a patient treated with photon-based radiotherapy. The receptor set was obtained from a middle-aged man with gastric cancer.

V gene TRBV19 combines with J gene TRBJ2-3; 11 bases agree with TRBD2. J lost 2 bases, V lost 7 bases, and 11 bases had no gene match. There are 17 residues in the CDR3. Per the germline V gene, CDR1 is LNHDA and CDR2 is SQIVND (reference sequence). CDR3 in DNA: TGTGCCAGTACACCCGTACCGGGACTAGCGGTCACAGATACGCAGTATTTT. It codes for CASTPVPGLAVTDTQYF.

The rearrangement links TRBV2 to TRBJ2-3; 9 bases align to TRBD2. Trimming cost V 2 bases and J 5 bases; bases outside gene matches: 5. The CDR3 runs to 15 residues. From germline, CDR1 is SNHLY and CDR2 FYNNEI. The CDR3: CASSELGGRGDTQYF. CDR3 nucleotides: TGTGCCAGCAGTGAACTTGGCGGGAGGGGAGATACGCAGTATTTT.

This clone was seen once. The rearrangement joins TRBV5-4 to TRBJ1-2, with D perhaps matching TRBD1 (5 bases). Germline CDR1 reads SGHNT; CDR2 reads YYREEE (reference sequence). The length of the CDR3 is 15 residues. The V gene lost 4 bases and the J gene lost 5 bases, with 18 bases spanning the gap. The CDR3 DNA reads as TGTGCCAGCAGCCAAGACCTTGGGGCGCCGTATGGCTACACCTTC. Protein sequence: CASSQDLGAPYGYTF.

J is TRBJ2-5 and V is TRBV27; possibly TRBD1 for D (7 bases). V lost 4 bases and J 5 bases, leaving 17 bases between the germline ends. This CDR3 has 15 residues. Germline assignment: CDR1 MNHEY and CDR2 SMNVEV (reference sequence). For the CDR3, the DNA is TGTGCCAGCAGTTCTATCAGGGGGAGGCGGGAGACCCAGTACTTC. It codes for CASSSIRGRRETQYF.

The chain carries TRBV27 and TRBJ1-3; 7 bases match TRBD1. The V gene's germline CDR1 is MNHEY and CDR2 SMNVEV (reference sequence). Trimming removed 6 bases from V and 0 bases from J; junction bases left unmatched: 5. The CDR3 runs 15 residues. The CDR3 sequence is CASRPDRVSGNTIYF. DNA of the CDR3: TGTGCCAGCAGGCCCGACAGGGTCTCTGGAAACACCATATATTTT.